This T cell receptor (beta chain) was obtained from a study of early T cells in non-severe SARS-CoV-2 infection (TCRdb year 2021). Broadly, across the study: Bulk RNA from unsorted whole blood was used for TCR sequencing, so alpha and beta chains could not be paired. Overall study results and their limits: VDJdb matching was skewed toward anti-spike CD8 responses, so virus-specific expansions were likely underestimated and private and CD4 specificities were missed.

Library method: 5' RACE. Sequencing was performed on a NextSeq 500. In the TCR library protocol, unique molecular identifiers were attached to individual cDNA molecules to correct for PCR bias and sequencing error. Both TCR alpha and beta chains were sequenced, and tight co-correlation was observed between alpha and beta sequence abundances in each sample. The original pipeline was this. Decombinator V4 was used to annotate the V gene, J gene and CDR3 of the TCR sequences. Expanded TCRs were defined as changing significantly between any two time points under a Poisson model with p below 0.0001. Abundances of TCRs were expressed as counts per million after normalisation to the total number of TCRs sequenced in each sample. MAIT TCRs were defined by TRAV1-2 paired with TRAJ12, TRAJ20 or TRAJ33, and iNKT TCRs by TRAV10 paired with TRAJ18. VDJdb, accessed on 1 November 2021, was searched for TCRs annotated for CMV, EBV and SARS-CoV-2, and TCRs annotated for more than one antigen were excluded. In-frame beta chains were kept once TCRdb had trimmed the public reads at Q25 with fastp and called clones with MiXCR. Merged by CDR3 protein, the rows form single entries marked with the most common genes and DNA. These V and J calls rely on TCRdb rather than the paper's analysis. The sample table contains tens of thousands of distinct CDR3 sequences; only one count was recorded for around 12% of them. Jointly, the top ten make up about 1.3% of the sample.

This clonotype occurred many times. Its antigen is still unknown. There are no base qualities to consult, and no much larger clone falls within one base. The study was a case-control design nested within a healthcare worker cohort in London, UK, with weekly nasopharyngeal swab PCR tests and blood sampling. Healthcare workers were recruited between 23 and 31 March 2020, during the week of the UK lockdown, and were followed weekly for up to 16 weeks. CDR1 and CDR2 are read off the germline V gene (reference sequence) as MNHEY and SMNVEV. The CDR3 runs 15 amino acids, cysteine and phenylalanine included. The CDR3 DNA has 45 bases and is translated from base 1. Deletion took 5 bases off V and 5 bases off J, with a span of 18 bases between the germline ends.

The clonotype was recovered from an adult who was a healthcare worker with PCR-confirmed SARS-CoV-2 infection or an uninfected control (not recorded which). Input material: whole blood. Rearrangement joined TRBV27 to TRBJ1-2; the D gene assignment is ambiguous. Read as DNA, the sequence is TGTGCCAGCAGTCCCCCTCGACGGAAGGTATATGGCTACACCTTC. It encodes CASSPPRRKVYGYTF.